The rows below give T cell receptor beta chains drawn from one sample of a study of shared clonotypes between healthy human individuals. Only in-frame clones appear in the TCRdb table, and some are missing; sequencing was by immunoSEQ multiplex PCR. The sample yields more than 500,000 clones, 95% to 97% seen once. The sequenced sample consisted of naive CD4+ T cells sorted from blood. These receptors originate from a woman aged 25 to 45 in good health. CDR3s leave out the opening cysteine and the closing phenylalanine or tryptophan.

V gene	J gene	CDR3 protein
TRBV7-2	TRBJ2-7	ASSWGQAVGDEQY
TRBV10-3	TRBJ2-7	AISEGLAGEYEQY
TRBV7-3	TRBJ2-3	ASSFQGSTDTQY
TRBV5-1	TRBJ1-2	ASSLVGGRGYGYT
TRBV4-1	TRBJ1-3	ASSQDFGSSGNTIY
TRBV9	TRBJ1-1	ARAPRNTEAF
TRBV5-8	TRBJ2-4	ASSLTAKNIQY
TRBV5-1	TRBJ2-7	ASSLAGSGPYEQY
TRBV30	TRBJ1-1	AWSVPGRVEAF
TRBV7-9	TRBJ2-7	ASSLGQGAYEQY
TRBV28	TRBJ2-1	ASSFRREQF
TRBV5-1	TRBJ2-7	ASSQSGAGGHSYEQY
TRBV11-3	TRBJ1-1	ASSHSGGSTEAF
TRBV2	TRBJ1-2	ASSGDSNYGYT
TRBV7-9	TRBJ2-7	ASSLTAYEQY
TRBV10-1	TRBJ1-2	ASSAGTAYGYT
TRBV4-1	TRBJ1-1	ASSQDNRGDLEAF
TRBV6-1	TRBJ2-7	ASSEYRRRAYEQY
TRBV19	TRBJ2-1	ASSPGTSGIPIRGNEQF
TRBV2	TRBJ2-5	ASQYQETQY